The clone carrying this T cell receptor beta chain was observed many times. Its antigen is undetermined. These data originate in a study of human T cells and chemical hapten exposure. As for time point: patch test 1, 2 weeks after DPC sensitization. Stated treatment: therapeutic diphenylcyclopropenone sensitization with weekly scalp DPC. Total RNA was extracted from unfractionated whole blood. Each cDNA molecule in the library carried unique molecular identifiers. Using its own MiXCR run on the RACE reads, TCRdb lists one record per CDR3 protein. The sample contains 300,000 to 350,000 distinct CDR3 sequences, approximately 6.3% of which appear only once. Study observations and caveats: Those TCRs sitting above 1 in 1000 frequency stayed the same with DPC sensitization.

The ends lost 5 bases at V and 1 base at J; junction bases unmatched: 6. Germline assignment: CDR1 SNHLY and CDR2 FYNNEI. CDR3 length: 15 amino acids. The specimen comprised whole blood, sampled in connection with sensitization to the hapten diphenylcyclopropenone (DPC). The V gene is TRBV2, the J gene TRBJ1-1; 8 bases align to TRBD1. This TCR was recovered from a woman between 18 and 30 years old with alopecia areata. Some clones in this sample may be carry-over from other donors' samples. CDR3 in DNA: TGTGCCAGCAGTCCCGGGACAGGCACGAACACTGAAGCTTTCTTT. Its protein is CASSPGTGTNTEAFF. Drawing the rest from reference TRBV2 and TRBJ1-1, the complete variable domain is EPEVTQTPSHQVTQMGQEVILRCVPISNHLYFYWYRQILGQKVEFLVSFYNNEISEKSEIFDDQFSVERPDGSNFTLKIRSTKLEDSAMYFCASSPGTGTNTEAFFGQGTRLTVV.